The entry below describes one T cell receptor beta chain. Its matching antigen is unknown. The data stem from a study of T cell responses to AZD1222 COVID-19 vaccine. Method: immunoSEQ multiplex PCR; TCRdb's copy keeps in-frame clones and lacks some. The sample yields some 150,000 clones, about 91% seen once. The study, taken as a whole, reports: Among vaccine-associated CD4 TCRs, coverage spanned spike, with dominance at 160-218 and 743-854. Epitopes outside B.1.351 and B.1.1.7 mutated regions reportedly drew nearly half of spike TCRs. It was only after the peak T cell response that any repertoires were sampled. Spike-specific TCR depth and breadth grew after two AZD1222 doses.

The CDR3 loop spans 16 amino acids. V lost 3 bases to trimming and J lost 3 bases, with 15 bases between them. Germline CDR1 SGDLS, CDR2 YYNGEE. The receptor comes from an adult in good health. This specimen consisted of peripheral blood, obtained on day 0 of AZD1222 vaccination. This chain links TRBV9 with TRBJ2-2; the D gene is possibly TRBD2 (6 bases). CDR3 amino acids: CASSDGAGQYTGELFF. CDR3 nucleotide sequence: TGTGCCAGCAGCGATGGAGCGGGCCAATACACCGGGGAGCTGTTTTTT. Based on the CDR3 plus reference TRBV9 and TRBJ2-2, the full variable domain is DSGVTQTPKHLITATGQRVTLRCSPRSGDLSVYWYQQSLDQGLQFLIQYYNGEERAKGNILERFSAQQFPDLHSELNLSSLELGDSALYFCASSDGAGQYTGELFFGEGSRLTVL.